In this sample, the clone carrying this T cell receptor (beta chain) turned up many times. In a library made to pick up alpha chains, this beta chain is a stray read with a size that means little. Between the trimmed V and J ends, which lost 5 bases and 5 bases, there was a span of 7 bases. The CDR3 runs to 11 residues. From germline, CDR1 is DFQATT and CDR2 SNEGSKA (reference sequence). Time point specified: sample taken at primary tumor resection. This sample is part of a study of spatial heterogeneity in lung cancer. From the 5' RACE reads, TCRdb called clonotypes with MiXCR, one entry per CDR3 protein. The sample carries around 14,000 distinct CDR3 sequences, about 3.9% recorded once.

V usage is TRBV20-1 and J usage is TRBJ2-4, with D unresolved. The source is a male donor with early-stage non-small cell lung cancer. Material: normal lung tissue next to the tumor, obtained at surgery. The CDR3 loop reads CSAEDENIQYF. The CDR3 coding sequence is TGCAGTGCTGAGGACGAAAACATTCAGTACTTC.